These 4 T cell receptor beta chains were all obtained from the same sample, sequenced in a study of T cells expressing NK-cell markers. TCRdb derives one entry per CDR3 protein from the 5' RACE reads, leaving out DNA. This table lists 250,000 or so distinct CDR3 sequences. Sequencing input: blood T cells: a sorted CD56 or NKG2C T cell subset, CD4+ or CD8+ T cells, or bulk PBMC T cells (not recorded which). The receptor set was obtained from a woman aged 18 to 75 in good health.

The chain is built from TRBV20-1 and TRBJ1-6; TCRdb proposes TRBD1, but this gene call is untestable without DNA. In germline, CDR1 is DFQATT, CDR2 SNEGSKA (reference sequence). The CDR3 is 15 residues long. The CDR3 loop is CSARSPGTGNSPLHF.

The V and J genes are TRBV20-1 and TRBJ2-4; TCRdb's assignment of TRBD1 cannot be checked, as there is no DNA. Germline lookup yields CDR1 DFQATT and CDR2 SNEGSKA (reference sequence). The CDR3 contains 17 residues. The CDR3 here is CSARGVPTGLGKNIQYF.

The rearrangement joins TRBV18 to TRBJ2-2. The length of the CDR3 is 14 residues. Germline-derived CDR1 and CDR2 are KGHSH and LQKENI. The CDR3 spells CASSPLLDTGELFF. The whole variable domain, remainder taken from reference TRBV18 and TRBJ2-2, is NAGVMQNPRHLVRRRGQEARLRCSPMKGHSHVYWYRQLPEEGLKFMVYLQKENIIDESGMPKERFSAEFPKEGPSILRIQQVVRGDSAAYFCASSPLLDTGELFFGEGSRLTVL.

V gene TRBV7-2 combines with J gene TRBJ2-2. CDR1 is SGHTA and CDR2 is FQGNSA in the germline V gene. The CDR3 has 15 residues. The CDR3 sequence is CASSLEIGYVTELFF.